The 2 T cell receptor beta chains reported below all come from one sample, sequenced in a study of T-cell reconstitution after alpha-beta-depleted transplantation in children. For TCRbeta, the library was prepared with unique molecular identifiers. From the PCR reads, TCRdb called clonotypes with MiXCR, one entry per CDR3 protein. This repertoire shows around 440,000 distinct CDR3 sequences, about 10% found once; its top ten account for roughly 2.1%. Here the sequenced sample was PBMCs, taken before TCRalphabeta/CD19-depleted stem cell transplant. The receptors shown here come from a child aged 2 to 10 with inherited bone marrow failure, due to receive a stem cell transplant.

This clonotype was seen ten or more times. This chain connects TRBV4-2 to TRBJ2-7; D call uncertain. Per germline, CDR1 LGHNA and CDR2 YNFKEQ. CDR3 length: 14 residues. Deletions cut 4 bases from V and 2 bases from J, with 12 bases between. CDR3: CASSPVHATYEQYF. The CDR3 DNA sequence: TGTGCCAGCAGCCCCGTTCACGCAACCTACGAGCAGTACTTC.

This clonotype was seen at least ten times. J is TRBJ2-6 and V is TRBV3-1; TRBD2 is a possible D gene (6 bases). This CDR3 spans 17 amino acids. V was cut by 4 bases and J by 0 bases, with 13 bases left in between. In germline, CDR1 is LGHDT, CDR2 YNNKEL (reference sequence). In DNA form, the CDR3 reads TGTGCCAGCAGCCGCGGGGACCTAACCTCTGGGGCCAACGTCCTGACTTTC. This encodes CASSRGDLTSGANVLTF. Filled out from reference TRBV3-1 and TRBJ2-6, the complete variable domain reads DTAVSQTPKYLVTQMGNDKSIKCEQNLGHDTMYWYKQDSKKFLKIMFSYNNKELIINETVPNRFSPKSPDKAHLNLHINSLELGDSAVYFCASSRGDLTSGANVLTFGAGSRLTVL.